The T cell receptor (beta chain) described here comes from a study of blood T cell repertoires in COVID-19. The assay was immunoSEQ multiplex PCR, and TCRdb's table has in-frame clones only and misses some. The sample lists approximately 150,000 clones; around 90% were seen once. With 4 bases removed from V and 7 bases from J, the gap between germline ends came to 8 bases. CDR3 length equals 12 residues. The V gene's germline CDR1 is SQVTM and CDR2 ANQGSEA. The chain employs TRBV29-1 and TRBJ1-6; TRBD1 might be the D (5 bases). The source material was peripheral blood. This clonotype was sampled from a human donor in a cohort sampled during active COVID-19. CDR3 in amino acids: CSVGQHNSPLHF. The DNA of the CDR3 is TGCAGCGTTGGACAGCACAATTCACCCCTCCACTTT. Supplemented by reference TRBV29-1 and TRBJ1-6, the full variable domain reads SAVISQKPSRDICQRGTSLTIQCQVDSQVTMMFWYRQQPGQSLTLIATANQGSEATYESGFVIDKFPISRPNLTFSTLTVSNMSPEDSSIYLCSVGQHNSPLHFGNGTRLTVT.